The 21 T cell receptor beta chains below come from one sample, sequenced in a study of tumor-infiltrating lymphocytes in primary liver carcinoma. Researchers generated TCR beta cDNA from approximately 500 ng of total RNA, relying on a constant-region primer. ARM-PCR, slightly modified, supplied the TCR beta libraries through three nested multiplex PCR rounds. Amplification in the first two PCR rounds was performed using TRBV1-TRBV30 forward primers and a C-beta reverse primer for roughly 10 cycles each. TCRdb reprocessed the multiplex PCR reads via MiXCR and lists one record per CDR3 protein. The data contain around 81,000 distinct CDR3 sequences, roughly two thirds of them singletons. For each extraction, RNA and DNA were obtained together from around 20-30 mg of unsorted bulk tissue. Material: liver tumor tissue from sampling region 4. The sample's subset: tumor region T4, right-lateral pole. The receptors here all came from an older woman with primary liver carcinoma and hepatitis B virus infection.

A remark on this clonotype: The junction and the germline gene differ at one end; a read error may be behind it. The J gene is TRBJ2-3, the V gene TRBV11-3; 8 nucleotides agree with TRBD2. The CDR3 has 14 amino acids. Germline CDR1 SGHNT, CDR2 YENEEA. The CDR3 spells CTNSYRTSTDTHYF. CDR3 coding DNA: TGTACCAACAGCTACAGGACTAGCACAGATACGCACTATTTT.

In the case of this clonotype: A read error may produce the germline difference seen at one junction end. This chain links TRBV12-3 or TRBV12-4 with TRBJ2-5; 8 bases line up with TRBD1. The CDR3 is 12 residues long. In nucleotides, the CDR3 is TGTACCAGCCACAGGGGGGTGGAGACCCAGTACTTC. It specifies CTSHRGVETQYF.

Notes on this clonotype: Relative to the germline gene, one junction end is altered; a read error may explain this. J is TRBJ1-4 and V is TRBV29-1; 9 bases match TRBD1. The CDR3 runs to 13 residues. Looked up from germline, CDR1 is SQVTM and CDR2 is ANQGSEA. The CDR3 DNA is TGCAACGGTATGACAGGGGGTAATGAAAAACCGTTTTTT. Translated: CNGMTGGNEKPFF.

This clonotype was seen repeatedly, ten times or more. The V gene is TRBV10-2, the J gene TRBJ1-1, with 7 bases identical to TRBD1. The V gene's germline CDR1 is WSHSY and CDR2 SAAADI. The V and J ends lost 4 bases and 5 bases, in that order; junction bases with no gene match: 4. The CDR3 loop spans 13 amino acids. DNA for the CDR3: TGCGCCAGCAGTGCTGGACAGGTGACTGAAGCTTTCTTT. This gives the protein CASSAGQVTEAFF.

On this clonotype itself: Its ends do not fully match the called genes, so a read error is possible. The chain employs TRBV13 and TRBJ2-6; the D gene could be TRBD1 or TRBD2 (5 bases each). Germline lookup yields CDR1 PRHDT and CDR2 FYEKMQ (reference sequence). The CDR3 totals 15 residues. The CDR3 coding sequence is TGTGCCAGTGCGGCGAGGAGCTTTGGGACCAACGTCCTGATTTTC. This translates into CASAARSFGTNVLIF. The variable domain in full, completed from reference TRBV13 and TRBJ2-6, reads AAGVIQSPRHLIKEKRETATLKCYPIPRHDTVYWYQQGPGQDPQFLISFYEKMQSDKGSIPDRFSAQQFSDYHSELNMSSLELGDSALYFCASAARSFGTNVLIFGAGSRLTVL.

On this clonotype: A much larger clone differs by one base, so this may be a read error. The chain combines TRBV12-5 with TRBJ2-5, with D perhaps matching TRBD2 (9 bases). The end of the DNA aligns better with TRBJ2-1, so the J call may be wrong. Germline V gene data show CDR1 as LGHNT and CDR2 as FRNRAP. The CDR3 has 15 residues. The CDR3 protein is CASATLAGQAGTQFF. CDR3 in DNA: TGTGCTAGTGCCACCCTAGCGGGACAGGCTGGGACCCAGTTCTTC.

The chain recombines TRBV11-2 with TRBJ2-3; the D is unclear. V lost 3 bases and J lost 8, with 18 bases in between. The germline gives CDR1 SGHAT, CDR2 FQNNGV. CDR3 length equals 15 residues. CDR3 sequence: CASSFGVGRIGTQYF. In DNA, the CDR3 is TGTGCCAGCAGCTTCGGAGTAGGACGCATAGGTACGCAGTATTTT.

Regarding this clonotype: A much larger clone is a single base away; this may be a read error. The chain combines TRBV18 with TRBJ2-3; no clear D gene. The germline V gene has CDR1 KGHSH and CDR2 LQKENI. Trimming took 8 bases from V and 5 from J, leaving 14 bases between them. This CDR3 has 13 amino acids. The CDR3 spells CASELVREDTQYF. CDR3 nucleotides: TGTGCCAGCGAACTGGTTCGTGAAGATACGCAGTATTTT.

The genes are TRBV28 and TRBJ1-1, with a tentative D call TRBD1 (6 bases). Trimming removed 7 bases at V and 2 bases at J, with 17 bases between. The CDR3 length is 15 residues. The germline V gene encodes CDR1 MDHEN and CDR2 SYDVKM. As DNA, the CDR3 is TGTGCCAGCATGGAGACAGGCCTCGGTAACACTGAAGCTTTCTTT. It is translated as CASMETGLGNTEAFF.

On this clonotype: This may be a read error, as it is one base from a much larger clone. The gene calls are TRBV5-1 and TRBJ2-3; 7 nucleotides agree with TRBD2. The CDR3 runs to 15 residues. V shed 4 bases, J shed 6 bases, and the junction held 11 bases outside the gene matches. Germline CDR1 reads SGHRS; CDR2 reads YFSETQ. The CDR3 region is CASSPTSRIIDTQYF. CDR3 nucleotide sequence: TGCGCCAGCAGCCCGACTAGCAGGATCATCGATACGCAGTATTTT.

This clonotype was seen more than once but under ten times. Its ends do not fully match the called genes, so a read error is possible. This sequence joins TRBV11-2 and TRBJ1-4; D unresolved. The CDR3 runs 14 residues. CDR1 and CDR2 from the germline V gene are SGHAT and FQNNGV. DNA of the CDR3: TGTGTCAGCATACTACAGACAACTAATGAAAAACTGTTTTTT. Its translation: CVSILQTTNEKLFF.

As regards this clonotype: Because it lacks the conserved phenylalanine or tryptophan at the end, this CDR3 is likely a read error. The CDR3, as DNA: TGTGCTAGCAGTTATTCCGGGGGCTCGAGCACTGGAGCTTTCATT. Amino acids: CASSYSGGSSTGAFI. The J gene is TRBJ1-1, the V gene TRBV6-5; D may be TRBD1 (6 bases). CDR1 is MNHEY, CDR2 SVGAGI, per germline. The CDR3 is 15 amino acids.

Remarks on this clonotype: The CDR3 ends on some other residue instead of the conserved phenylalanine or tryptophan, so this is likely a read error. This rearrangement joins TRBV11-2 to TRBJ1-6; no definite D call. Germline V gene sequence: CDR1 SGHAT, CDR2 FQNNGV. The V and J ends lost 1 base and 7 bases respectively, with 11 bases between them. This CDR3 region has 15 residues. The CDR3 DNA reads as TGTGCCAGCAGCTTAGCCCGCGCATTAAATTCACCCCTCCACATT. Its protein is CASSLARALNSPLHI.

Details on this clonotype: A much larger clone is a single base away; this may be a read error. The rearrangement joins TRBV7-9 to TRBJ2-1; 7 nucleotides line up with TRBD2. CDR3 size: 15 residues. The germline gives CDR1 SEHNR, CDR2 FQNEAQ (reference sequence). The chain's CDR3 is CASSLALGGNNERFF. The CDR3 coding sequence is TGTGCCAGCAGCTTAGCGTTGGGAGGGAACAATGAGCGGTTCTTC.

The chain recombines TRBV5-1 with TRBJ1-6, with D unclear. In germline, CDR1 is SGHRS, CDR2 YFSETQ. V lost 3 bases, J lost 14 bases, and 24 bases lay in between. The CDR3 has 16 residues. The CDR3 loop reads CASSSGETIQDKALHF. For the CDR3, the DNA is TGCGCCAGCAGCTCTGGAGAGACTATCCAAGATAAGGCCCTCCACTTT. Supplemented by reference TRBV5-1 and TRBJ1-6, the full variable domain reads KAGVTQTPRYLIKTRGQQVTLSCSPISGHRSVSWYQQTPGQGLQFLFEYFSETQRNKGNFPGRFSGRQFSNSRSEMNVSTLELGDSALYLCASSSGETIQDKALHFGNGTRLTVT.

Details on this clonotype: A read error may account for a junction end that differs from germline. The chain uses TRBV11-3 and TRBJ2-1, with no clear D. CDR3 size: 17 residues. Germline V gene data show CDR1 as SGHNT and CDR2 as YENEEA. The DNA for the CDR3 is TGTGACAGCAGCTTAGATCCAAGATCCTCTGCTTACAATGAGCAGTTCTTT. Protein product: CDSSLDPRSSAYNEQFF.

Comment on this clonotype: One end of the junction fails to match germline, which may point to a read error. This sequence joins TRBV11-2 and TRBJ2-3; D not certain. Germline V CDR1 and CDR2: SGHAT, FQNNGV. The CDR3 contains 14 residues. CDR3: CVSSLTSVMDTQCF. The CDR3 coding sequence is TGTGTCAGCAGCCTCACGAGTGTGATGGATACGCAGTGTTTT.

Note on this clonotype: A much larger clone differs from this one at a single base, so this may be a read error. V gene TRBV5-6 combines with J gene TRBJ2-1, with a weak D call TRBD2 (5 bases). V was clipped by 4 bases and J by 5 bases, with 13 bases between them. The CDR3 covers 14 residues. Germline V gene data show CDR1 as SGHDT and CDR2 as YYEEEE. The CDR3 bases are TGTGCCAGCAGCCTTCCGGACTTACACAATGAGCAGTTCTTC. It codes for CASSLPDLHNEQFF.

A word on this clonotype: One end of the junction varies from germline; a read error may be responsible. The chain joins TRBV6-1 to TRBJ2-5, with D perhaps TRBD1 (6 bases). The CDR3 has 16 residues. Germline CDR1 is MNHNS and CDR2 is SASEGT. CDR3 amino acids: CASSFFDRGSRETQCF. In DNA, the CDR3 is TGTGCCAGCAGTTTTTTTGATAGGGGGAGTCGAGAGACCCAGTGCTTC.

On this clonotype: The CDR3 end shows no conserved phenylalanine or tryptophan, and so a read error is likely. The chain carries TRBV28 and TRBJ1-1; D gene ambiguous. V was shortened by 6 bases and J by 6 bases, with 11 bases between the two germline ends. Germline CDR1 reads MDHEN; CDR2 reads SYDVKM. The CDR3 is 12 amino acids. CDR3 bases: TGTGCCAGCAGCCATAGGGTTTCTGAAGCTTTCTCT. This codes for CASSHRVSEAFS.

The gene calls are TRBV7-8 and TRBJ2-1, with D hard to call. Trimming shortened V by 9 bases and J by 2 bases, and 17 bases separated the two germline ends. Germline CDR1 is SGHVS and CDR2 is FQNEAQ. The CDR3 contains 15 residues. The CDR3 nucleotides are TGTGCCAGTAGCCCTCAGCCGGGCCCCTACAATGAGCAGTTCTTC. Its translation: CASSPQPGPYNEQFF.